This TCR beta chain was obtained from a study of cytomegalovirus exposure and HLA in healthy donors. This clone was seen a few times. The antigen is undetermined. PCR involved 60 Vbeta and 13 Jbeta primers. Here immunoSEQ multiplex PCR was the method, and the copy in TCRdb shows in-frame clones only, minus some. This sample has 90,000 to 120,000 clones, with over 75% found just once. This CDR3 spans 13 amino acids. V gave up 4 bases and J gave up 3 bases, with 10 bases separating them. Germline loops: CDR1 SGHDT, CDR2 YYEEEE. Study observations and caveats: Both high specificity and high sensitivity reportedly marked the classifier's diagnosis of cytomegalovirus status.

The specimen was PBMCs. The rearrangement joins TRBV5-6 to TRBJ1-1; the D gene is possibly TRBD1 (6 bases). This clonotype originated in a man between 60 and 70 years old in good health and CMV-seropositive. As DNA, the CDR3 is TGTGCCAGCAGCCACCAGGGGTACACTGAAGCTTTCTTT. Amino acid sequence: CASSHQGYTEAFF.